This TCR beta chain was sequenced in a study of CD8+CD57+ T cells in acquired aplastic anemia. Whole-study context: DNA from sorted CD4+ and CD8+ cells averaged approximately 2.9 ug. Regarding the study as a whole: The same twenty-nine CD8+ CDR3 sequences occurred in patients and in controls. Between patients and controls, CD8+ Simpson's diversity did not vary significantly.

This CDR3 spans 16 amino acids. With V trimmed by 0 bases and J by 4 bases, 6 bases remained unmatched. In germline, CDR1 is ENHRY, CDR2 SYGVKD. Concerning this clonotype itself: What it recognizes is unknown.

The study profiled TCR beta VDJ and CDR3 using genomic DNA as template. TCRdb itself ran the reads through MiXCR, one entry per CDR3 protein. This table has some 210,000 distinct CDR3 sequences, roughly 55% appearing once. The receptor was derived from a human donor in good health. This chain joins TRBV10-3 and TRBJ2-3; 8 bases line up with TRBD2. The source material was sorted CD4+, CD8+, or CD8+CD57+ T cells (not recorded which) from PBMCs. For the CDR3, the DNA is TGTGCCATCAGTGAGTCCAGCGGGAGAGGCCCAGATACGCAGTATTTT. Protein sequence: CAISESSGRGPDTQYF.